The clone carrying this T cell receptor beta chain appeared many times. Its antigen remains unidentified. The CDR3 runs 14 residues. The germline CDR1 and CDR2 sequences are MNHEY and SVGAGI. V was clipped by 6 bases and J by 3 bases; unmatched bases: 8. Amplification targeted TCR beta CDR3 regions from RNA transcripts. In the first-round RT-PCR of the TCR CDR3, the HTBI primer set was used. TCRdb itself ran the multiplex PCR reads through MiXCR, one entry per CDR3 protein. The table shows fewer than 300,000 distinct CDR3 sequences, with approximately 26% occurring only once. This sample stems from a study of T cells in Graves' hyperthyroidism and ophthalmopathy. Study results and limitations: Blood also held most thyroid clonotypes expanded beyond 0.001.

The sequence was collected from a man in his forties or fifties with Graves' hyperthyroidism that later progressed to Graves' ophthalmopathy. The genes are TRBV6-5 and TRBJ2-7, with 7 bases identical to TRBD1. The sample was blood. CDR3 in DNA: TGTGCCAGCAGGACGACAGGGCCCAACTACGAGCAGTACTTC. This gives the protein CASRTTGPNYEQYF.